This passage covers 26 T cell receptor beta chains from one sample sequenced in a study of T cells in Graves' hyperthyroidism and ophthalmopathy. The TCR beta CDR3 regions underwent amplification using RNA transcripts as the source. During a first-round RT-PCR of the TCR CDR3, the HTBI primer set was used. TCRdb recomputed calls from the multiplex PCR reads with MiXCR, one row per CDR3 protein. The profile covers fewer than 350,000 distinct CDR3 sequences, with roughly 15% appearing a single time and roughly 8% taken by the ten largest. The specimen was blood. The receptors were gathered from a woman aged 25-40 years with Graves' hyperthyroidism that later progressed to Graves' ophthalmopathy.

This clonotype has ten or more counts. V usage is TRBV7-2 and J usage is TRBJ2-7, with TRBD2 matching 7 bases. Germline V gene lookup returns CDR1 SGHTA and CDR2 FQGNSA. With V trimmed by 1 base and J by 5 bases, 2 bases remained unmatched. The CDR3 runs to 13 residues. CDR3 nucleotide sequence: TGTGCCAGCAGCTTAGGGCTAGCGGACGAGCAGTACTTC. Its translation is CASSLGLADEQYF.

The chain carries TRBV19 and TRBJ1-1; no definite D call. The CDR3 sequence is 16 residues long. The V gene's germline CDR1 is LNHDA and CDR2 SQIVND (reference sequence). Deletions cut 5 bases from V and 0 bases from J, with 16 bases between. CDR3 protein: CASSPYPKLMNTEAFF. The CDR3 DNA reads TGTGCCAGTAGTCCCTACCCGAAACTCATGAACACTGAAGCTTTCTTT.

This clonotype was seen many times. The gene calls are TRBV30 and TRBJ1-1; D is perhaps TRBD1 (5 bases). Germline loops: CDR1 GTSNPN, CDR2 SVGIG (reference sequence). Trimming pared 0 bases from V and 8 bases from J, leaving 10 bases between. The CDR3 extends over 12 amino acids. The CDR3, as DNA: TGTGCCTGGAGTGTAGGGGCCCCAGAAGCTTTCTTT. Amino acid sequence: CAWSVGAPEAFF.

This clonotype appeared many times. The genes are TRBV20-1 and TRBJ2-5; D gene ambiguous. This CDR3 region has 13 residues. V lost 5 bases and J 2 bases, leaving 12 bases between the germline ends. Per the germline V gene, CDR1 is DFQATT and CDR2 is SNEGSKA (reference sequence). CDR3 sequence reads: CSAPHVGQETQYF. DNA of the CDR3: TGCAGTGCTCCCCATGTCGGGCAAGAGACCCAGTACTTC.

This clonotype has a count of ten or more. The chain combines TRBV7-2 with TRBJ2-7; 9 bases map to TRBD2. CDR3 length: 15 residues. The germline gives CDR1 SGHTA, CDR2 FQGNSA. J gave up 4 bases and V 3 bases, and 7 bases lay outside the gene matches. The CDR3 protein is CASSFIAGVGYEQYF. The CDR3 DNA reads TGTGCCAGCAGCTTTATAGCGGGAGTCGGGTACGAGCAGTACTTC.

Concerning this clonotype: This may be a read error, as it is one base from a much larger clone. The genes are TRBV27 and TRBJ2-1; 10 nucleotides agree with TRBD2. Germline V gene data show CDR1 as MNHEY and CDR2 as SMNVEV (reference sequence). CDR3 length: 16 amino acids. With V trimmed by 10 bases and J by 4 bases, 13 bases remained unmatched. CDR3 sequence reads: CATKLLAGVSYNEQFF. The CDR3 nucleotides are TGTGCCACCAAGCTTCTAGCGGGAGTCTCATACAATGAGCAGTTCTTC.

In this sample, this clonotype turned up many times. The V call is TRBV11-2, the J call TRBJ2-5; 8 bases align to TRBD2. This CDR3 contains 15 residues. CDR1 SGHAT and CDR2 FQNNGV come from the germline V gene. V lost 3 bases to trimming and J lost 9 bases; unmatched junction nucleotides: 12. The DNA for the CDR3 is TGTGCCAGCAGCTTTGGCGGGGGGACCAAAGTGGCCCAGTACTTC. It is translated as CASSFGGGTKVAQYF.

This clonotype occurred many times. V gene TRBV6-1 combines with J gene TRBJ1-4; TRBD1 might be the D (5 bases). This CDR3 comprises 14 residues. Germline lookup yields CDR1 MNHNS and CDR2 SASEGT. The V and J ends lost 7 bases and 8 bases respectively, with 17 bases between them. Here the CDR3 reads CASTMTAASEKLFF. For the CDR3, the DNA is TGTGCCAGCACAATGACAGCGGCTTCCGAAAAACTGTTTTTT.

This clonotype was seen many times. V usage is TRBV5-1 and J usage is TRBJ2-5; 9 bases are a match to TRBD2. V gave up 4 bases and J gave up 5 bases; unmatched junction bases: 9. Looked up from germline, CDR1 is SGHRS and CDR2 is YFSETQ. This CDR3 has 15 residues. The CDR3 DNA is TGCGCCAGCAGCGCCGGGACTAGCTCATCGGAGACCCAGTACTTC. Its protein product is CASSAGTSSSETQYF.

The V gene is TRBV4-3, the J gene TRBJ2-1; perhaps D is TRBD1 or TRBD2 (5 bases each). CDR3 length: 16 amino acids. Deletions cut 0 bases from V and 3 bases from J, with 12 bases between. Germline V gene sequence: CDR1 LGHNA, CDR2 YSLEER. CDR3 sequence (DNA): TGCGCCAGCAGCCAAGATCTCGGGACCTTCTACAATGAGCAGTTCTTC. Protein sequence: CASSQDLGTFYNEQFF.

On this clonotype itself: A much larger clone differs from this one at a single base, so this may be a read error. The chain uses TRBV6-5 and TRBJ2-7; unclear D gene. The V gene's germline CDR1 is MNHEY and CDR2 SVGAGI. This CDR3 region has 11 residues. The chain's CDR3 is CASSFSCEQYF. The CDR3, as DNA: TGTGCCAGCAGTTTCTCCTGCGAGCAGTACTTC.

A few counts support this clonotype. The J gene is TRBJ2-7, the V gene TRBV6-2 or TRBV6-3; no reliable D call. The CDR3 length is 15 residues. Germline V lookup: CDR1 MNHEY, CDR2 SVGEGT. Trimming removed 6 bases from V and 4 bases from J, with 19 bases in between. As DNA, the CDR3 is TGTGCCAGCAGCCAACCCAAGGACCCCATTTACGAGCAGTACTTC. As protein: CASSQPKDPIYEQYF.

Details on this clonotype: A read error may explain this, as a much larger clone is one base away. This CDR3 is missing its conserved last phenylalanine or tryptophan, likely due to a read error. CDR3 region: CASSSYEKATNEKLFL. The CDR3 DNA reads TGTGCCAGCAGTTCATATGAAAAGGCAACTAATGAAAAACTGTTTCTT. The gene calls are TRBV28 and TRBJ1-4; D is uncertain. Germline loops: CDR1 MDHEN, CDR2 SYDVKM. V was pared by 4 bases and J by 0 bases, with 12 bases between. The CDR3 is made up of 16 amino acids.

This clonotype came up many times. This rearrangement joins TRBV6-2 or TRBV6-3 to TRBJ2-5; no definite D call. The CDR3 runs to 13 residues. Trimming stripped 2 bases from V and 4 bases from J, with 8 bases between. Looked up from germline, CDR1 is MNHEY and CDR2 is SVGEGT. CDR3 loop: CASSYLVRETQYF. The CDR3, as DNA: TGTGCCAGCAGTTACCTGGTCCGAGAGACCCAGTACTTC.

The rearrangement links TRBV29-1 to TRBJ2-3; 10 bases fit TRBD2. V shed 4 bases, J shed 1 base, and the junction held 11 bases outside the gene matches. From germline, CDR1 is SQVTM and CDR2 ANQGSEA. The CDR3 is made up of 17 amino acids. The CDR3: CSVAFGRAGGRTDTQYF. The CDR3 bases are TGCAGCGTTGCATTTGGGCGAGCGGGAGGGCGCACAGATACGCAGTATTTT.

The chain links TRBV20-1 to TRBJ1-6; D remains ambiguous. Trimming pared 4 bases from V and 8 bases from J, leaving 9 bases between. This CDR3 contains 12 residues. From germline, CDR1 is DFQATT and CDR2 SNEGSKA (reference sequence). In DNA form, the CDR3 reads TGCAGTGCTACCGCGCTTGATTCACCCCTCCACTTT. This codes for CSATALDSPLHF.

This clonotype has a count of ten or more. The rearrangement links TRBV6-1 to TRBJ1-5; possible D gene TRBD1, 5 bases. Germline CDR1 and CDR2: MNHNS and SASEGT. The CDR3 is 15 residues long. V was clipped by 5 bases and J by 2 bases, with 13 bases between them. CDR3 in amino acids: CASSLDSVGNQPQHF. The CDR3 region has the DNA TGTGCCAGCAGTTTAGACAGTGTTGGCAATCAGCCCCAGCATTTT.

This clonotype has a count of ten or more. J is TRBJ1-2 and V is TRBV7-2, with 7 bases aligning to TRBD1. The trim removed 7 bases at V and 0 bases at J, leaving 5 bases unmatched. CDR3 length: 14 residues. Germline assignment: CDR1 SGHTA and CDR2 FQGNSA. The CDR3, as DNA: TGTGCCAGCAACCTAGACAGGGCTAACTATGGCTACACCTTC. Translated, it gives CASNLDRANYGYTF. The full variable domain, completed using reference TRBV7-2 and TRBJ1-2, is GAGVSQSPSNKVTEKGKDVELRCDPISGHTALYWYRQSLGQGLEFLIYFQGNSAPDKSGLPSDRFSAERTGGSVSTLTIQRTQQEDSAVYLCASNLDRANYGYTFGSGTRLTVV.

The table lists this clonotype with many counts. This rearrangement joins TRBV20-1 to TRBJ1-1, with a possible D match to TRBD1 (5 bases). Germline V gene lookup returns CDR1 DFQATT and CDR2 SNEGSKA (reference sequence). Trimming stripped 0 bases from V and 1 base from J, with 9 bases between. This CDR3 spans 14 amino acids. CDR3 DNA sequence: TGCAGTGCTAGAGACGCTACAGGGAACACTGAAGCTTTCTTT. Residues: CSARDATGNTEAFF.

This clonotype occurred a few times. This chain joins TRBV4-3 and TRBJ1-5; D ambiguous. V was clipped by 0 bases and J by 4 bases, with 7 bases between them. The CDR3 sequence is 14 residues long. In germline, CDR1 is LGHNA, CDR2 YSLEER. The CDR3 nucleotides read TGCGCCAGCAGCCAAGATCGTACTAATCAGCCCCAGCATTTT. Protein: CASSQDRTNQPQHF.

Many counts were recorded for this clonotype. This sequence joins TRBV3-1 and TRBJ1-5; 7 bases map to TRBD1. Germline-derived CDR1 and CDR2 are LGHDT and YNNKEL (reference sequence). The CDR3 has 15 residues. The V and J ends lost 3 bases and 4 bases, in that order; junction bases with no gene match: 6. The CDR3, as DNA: TGTGCCAGCAGCCACACTACGACAGGGAATCAGCCCCAGCATTTT. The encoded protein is CASSHTTTGNQPQHF.

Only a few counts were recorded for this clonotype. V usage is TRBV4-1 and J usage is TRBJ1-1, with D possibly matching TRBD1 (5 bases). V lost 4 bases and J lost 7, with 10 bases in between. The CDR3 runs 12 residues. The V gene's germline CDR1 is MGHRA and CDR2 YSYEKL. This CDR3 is CASSLPRGEAFF. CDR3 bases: TGCGCCAGCAGCCTCCCGAGGGGTGAAGCTTTCTTT.

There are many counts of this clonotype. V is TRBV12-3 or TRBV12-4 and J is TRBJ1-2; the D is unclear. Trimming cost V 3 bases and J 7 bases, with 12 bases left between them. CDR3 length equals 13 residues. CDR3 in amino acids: CASSLGFEGGYTF. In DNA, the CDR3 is TGTGCCAGCAGTTTGGGCTTTGAAGGTGGCTACACCTTC.

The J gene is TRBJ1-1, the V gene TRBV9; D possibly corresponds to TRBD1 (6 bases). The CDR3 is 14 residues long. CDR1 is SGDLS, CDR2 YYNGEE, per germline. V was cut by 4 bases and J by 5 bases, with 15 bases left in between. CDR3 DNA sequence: TGTGCCAGCAGCCCACAGGGAGATTGGACTGAAGCTTTCTTT. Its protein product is CASSPQGDWTEAFF.

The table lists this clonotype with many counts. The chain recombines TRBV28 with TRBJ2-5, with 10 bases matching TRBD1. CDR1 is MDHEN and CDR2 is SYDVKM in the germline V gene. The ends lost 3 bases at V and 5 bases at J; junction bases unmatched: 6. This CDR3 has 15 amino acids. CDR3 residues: CASSFRQGAWETQYF. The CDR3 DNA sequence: TGTGCCAGCAGTTTCCGACAGGGGGCCTGGGAGACCCAGTACTTC.

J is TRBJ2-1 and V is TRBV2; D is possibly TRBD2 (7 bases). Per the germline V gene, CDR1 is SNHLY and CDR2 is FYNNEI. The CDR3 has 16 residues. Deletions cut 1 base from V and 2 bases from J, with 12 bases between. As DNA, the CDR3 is TGTGCCAGCAGTGAAGAGGGGGGGGGGCCCTACAATGAGCAGTTCTTC. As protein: CASSEEGGGPYNEQFF.